What follows is one T cell receptor (beta chain) and its context. The antigen remains undetermined. Only in-frame clones appear in the TCRdb table, and some are missing; sequencing was by immunoSEQ multiplex PCR. The sample contains around 77,000 clones, roughly 85% of which appear only once. These data are taken from a study of OX40 agonist ivuxolimab in advanced cancers. On the study more broadly: Patients' therapy was ivuxolimab, an antibody that acts as an agonist of OX40 (CD134). Three patients had partial responses: one hepatocellular carcinoma, two cutaneous melanoma.

Germline CDR1 reads LGHNT; CDR2 reads FRNRAP. The germline V and J ends were trimmed by 7 bases and 8 bases, with 21 bases remaining between them. The CDR3 runs 15 residues. The study's findings and limits: There were also nonresponders showing low normalized T-cell clonal expansion.

This receptor was identified in an adult with an advanced solid tumor such as melanoma, head and neck, liver or kidney cancer. Sequences were derived from CD4+ or CD8+ T cells sorted from blood, sampled in a trial of the OX40 agonist ivuxolimab. The chain carries TRBV12-5 and TRBJ2-1; D is tentatively TRBD1 or TRBD2 (6 bases each). CDR3 region: CASVRGLAGMDEQFF. Here the CDR3 DNA reads TGTGCTAGTGTCCGGGGGCTAGCAGGAATGGATGAGCAGTTCTTC.